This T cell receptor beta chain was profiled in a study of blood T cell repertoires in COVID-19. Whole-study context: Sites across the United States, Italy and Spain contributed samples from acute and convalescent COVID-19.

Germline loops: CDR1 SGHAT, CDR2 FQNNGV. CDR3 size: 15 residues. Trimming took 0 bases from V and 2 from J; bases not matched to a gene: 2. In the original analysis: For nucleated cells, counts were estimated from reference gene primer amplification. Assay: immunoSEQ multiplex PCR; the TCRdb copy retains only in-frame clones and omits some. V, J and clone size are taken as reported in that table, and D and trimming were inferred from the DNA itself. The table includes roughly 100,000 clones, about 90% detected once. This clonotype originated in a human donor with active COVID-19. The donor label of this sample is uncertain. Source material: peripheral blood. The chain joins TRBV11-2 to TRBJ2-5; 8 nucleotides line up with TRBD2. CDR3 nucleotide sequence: TGTGCCAGCAGCTTAGACGGGGGGGCGCAAGAGACCCAGTACTTC. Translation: CASSLDGGAQETQYF.